A selection of T cell receptor beta chains follows, all from one sample in a study of shared clonotypes between healthy human individuals. Generated by immunoSEQ multiplex PCR, the TCRdb table keeps only in-frame clones and is missing some. The sample carries millions of clones, 95% recorded once. The specimen sequenced was naive CD4+ T cells sorted from blood. Every receptor here comes from a man aged 18 to 30 in good health. The CDR3 runs from the conserved cysteine through the conserved F or W. The order of the fields is V gene, clone size, D gene, J gene, CDR3 DNA, CDR3 protein. The D gene is left open where the match is weak. Clone size is not always given. Where it is, it says once, few, many or a class for expanded clones.

V gene: TRBV10-2; clone size: -; D gene: -; J gene: TRBJ2-2; CDR3 DNA: TGCGCCAGCAGTGAGACCCGGGGGGCTAGAGGCGGGGAGCTGTTTTTT; CDR3 protein: CASSETRGARGGELFF
V gene: TRBV28; clone size: -; D gene: -; J gene: TRBJ2-6; CDR3 DNA: TGTGCCAGCAGATTACCGGGTCCAACATTCTCTGGGGCCAACGTCCTGACTTTC; CDR3 protein: CASRLPGPTFSGANVLTF
V gene: TRBV7-2; clone size: -; D gene: -; J gene: TRBJ2-7; CDR3 DNA: TGTGCCAGCAGCTTCCCGACTCCCTCCTACGAGCAGTACTTC; CDR3 protein: CASSFPTPSYEQYF
V gene: TRBV5-4; clone size: -; D gene: -; J gene: TRBJ2-7; CDR3 DNA: TGTGCCAGCAGCTTGGCCGAACCGTCAGGGGAGCAGTACTTC; CDR3 protein: CASSLAEPSGEQYF
V gene: TRBV10-3; clone size: -; D gene: -; J gene: TRBJ2-2; CDR3 DNA: TGTGCCACGCGGGGCATAAACGACGGGGAGCTGTTTTTT; CDR3 protein: CATRGINDGELFF
V gene: TRBV29-1; clone size: -; D gene: TRBD1; J gene: TRBJ1-1; CDR3 DNA: TGCAGCGGCCGACAGGGGTTGAACACCGAAGCTTTCTTT; CDR3 protein: CSGRQGLNTEAFF
V gene: TRBV6-1; clone size: -; D gene: TRBD1; J gene: TRBJ1-1; CDR3 DNA: TGTGCCAGCAGTGAAGTCAGGGGGCGAACTGAAGCTTTCTTT; CDR3 protein: CASSEVRGRTEAFF
V gene: TRBV4-3; clone size: -; D gene: TRBD1; J gene: TRBJ2-1; CDR3 DNA: TGCGCCAGCAGCCAAGATCTTGGACAGGGGGTCTGGGAGCAGTTCTTC; CDR3 protein: CASSQDLGQGVWEQFF
V gene: TRBV19; clone size: -; D gene: TRBD1; J gene: TRBJ1-5; CDR3 DNA: TGTGCCAGTAGTCCCACGACAGGGGGCACTCAGCCCCAGCATTTT; CDR3 protein: CASSPTTGGTQPQHF
V gene: TRBV7-2; clone size: -; D gene: TRBD1; J gene: TRBJ1-2; CDR3 DNA: TGTGCCAGCAGCCAGGGACAGATTTATGGCTACACCTTC; CDR3 protein: CASSQGQIYGYTF
V gene: TRBV6-5; clone size: -; D gene: -; J gene: TRBJ2-2; CDR3 DNA: TGTGCCAGCAGCTCCTCAGGGGCACGCCGGGAGCTGTTTTTT; CDR3 protein: CASSSSGARRELFF
V gene: TRBV5-6; clone size: -; D gene: TRBD2; J gene: TRBJ2-3; CDR3 DNA: TGTGCCAGCAGCTTGGCCGCACTAGCGGGAACCACAGATACGCAGTATTTT; CDR3 protein: CASSLAALAGTTDTQYF
V gene: TRBV14; clone size: -; D gene: -; J gene: TRBJ2-5; CDR3 DNA: TGTGCCAGCAGCCAAGCCCTAGGCATTGTAGAGACCCAGTACTTC; CDR3 protein: CASSQALGIVETQYF
V gene: TRBV28; clone size: -; D gene: -; J gene: TRBJ2-7; CDR3 DNA: TGTGCCAGCCGACCGGATAGCTCCTACGAGCAGTACTTC; CDR3 protein: CASRPDSSYEQYF
V gene: TRBV5-4; clone size: -; D gene: TRBD1; J gene: TRBJ2-5; CDR3 DNA: TGTGCCAGCAGCTTGGTGGGACAGGGTTATGAGACCCAGTACTTC; CDR3 protein: CASSLVGQGYETQYF
V gene: TRBV14; clone size: -; D gene: TRBD1; J gene: TRBJ2-7; CDR3 DNA: TGTGCCAGCAGCCAAGTTACAGGGGGTCCCTACGAGCAGTACTTC; CDR3 protein: CASSQVTGGPYEQYF
V gene: TRBV6-1; clone size: -; D gene: -; J gene: TRBJ1-5; CDR3 DNA: TGTGCCAGCAGTGAAAGTCAGCCCCAGCATTTT; CDR3 protein: CASSESQPQHF
V gene: TRBV6-1; clone size: once; D gene: -; J gene: TRBJ1-1; CDR3 DNA: TGTGCCAGCATGGGGATAATGAACACTGAAGCTTTCTTT; CDR3 protein: CASMGIMNTEAFF
V gene: TRBV6-5; clone size: -; D gene: -; J gene: TRBJ2-5; CDR3 DNA: TGTGCCAGCAGACGCCGCAGGGAGGAGACCCAGTACTTC; CDR3 protein: CASRRRREETQYF
V gene: TRBV7-9; clone size: -; D gene: -; J gene: TRBJ1-4; CDR3 DNA: TGTGCCAGCAGCTTAGCCTCCGTCACCCGGGGGGAAAAACTGTTTTTT; CDR3 protein: CASSLASVTRGEKLFF
V gene: TRBV19; clone size: -; D gene: -; J gene: TRBJ1-2; CDR3 DNA: TGTGCCAGTAGTATGATGGGATCTTACTATGGCTACACCTTC; CDR3 protein: CASSMMGSYYGYTF